This T cell receptor (beta chain) was obtained from a study of T cells expressing NK-cell markers. At the level of the study: HCMV serostatus: most of the eight sequenced donors positive, one negative. Study results and limitations: The same clonotypes also predominated in the CD3+CD56-NKG2C+ fraction of a few donors.

From the 5' RACE reads, TCRdb lists one entry per CDR3 protein and no DNA. The table gives some 460,000 distinct CDR3 sequences; the top ten clones make up over 1.1% of it. Concerning this clonotype itself: Its specificity is not known.

The TCR sequence derives from a woman aged 45-65 years in good health. Sample: blood T cells: a sorted CD56 or NKG2C T cell subset, CD4+ or CD8+ T cells, or bulk PBMC T cells (not recorded which).

The CDR3 is CASSLGEGQFF. This rearrangement joins TRBV12-3 or TRBV12-4 to TRBJ2-1; without DNA, the TCRdb call of TRBD2 cannot be checked. The CDR3 covers 11 residues.